The following is a TCR beta chain sequence with its context. Its antigen remains unknown. Sequencing used cDNA as its template, made by extracting RNA and reverse transcribing it. Measured with immunoSEQ multiplex PCR; TCRdb has only the in-frame clones, and not every one. The data contain around 7,500 clones, around 60% of them seen just once; the ten biggest clones take up about a sixth. Germline assignment: CDR1 SGHKS and CDR2 YYEKEE (reference sequence). Trimming left V 1 base short and J 3 bases short, with 6 bases between. The CDR3 has 13 amino acids. Peripheral blood samples and lesional scalp punch biopsies were obtained from alopecia areata patients. The data originate from a study of CD8+ T cells in alopecia areata. Regarding the study as a whole: Sharing of TCRs across patients appeared less clear than in mice, possibly for HLA-related reasons. Sequencing of scalp tissue also captures the resident alphabeta T cells of normal skin. Across lesional scalp, and particularly alopecia totalis/universalis, clonality surpassed that of normal scalp.

This sample comprised skin, obtained at week 0. The chain couples TRBV5-5 to TRBJ2-3; D remains unclear. The TCR sequence derives from a human donor with alopecia areata. CDR3 DNA: TGTGCCAGCAGCTTGAGGCCTACAGATACGCAGTATTTT. The encoded protein is CASSLRPTDTQYF.